This T cell receptor beta chain was sequenced in a study of T-cell reconstitution after alpha-beta-depleted transplantation in children. The CDR3 is 14 amino acids. In germline, CDR1 is DFQATT, CDR2 SNEGSKA (reference sequence). The germline V and J ends were trimmed by 6 bases and 4 bases, with 16 bases remaining between them. This clonotype occurred a few times. Molecular barcoding with unique molecular identifiers was used for the TCRbeta library. TCRdb reanalysed the PCR reads using MiXCR and keeps one entry per CDR3 protein. The table shows about 460,000 distinct CDR3 sequences, with roughly an eighth occurring only once.

The J gene is TRBJ1-3, the V gene TRBV20-1; D is possibly TRBD1 (5 bases). The source was PBMCs from the stem cell graft donor, collected from the stem cell graft. The sequence was collected from a human donor who donated a stem cell graft to a child with combined immunodeficiency. CDR3 amino acids: CSAVSQGFGNTIYF. The CDR3 region has the DNA TGCAGTGCCGTATCCCAGGGATTCGGAAACACCATATATTTT.